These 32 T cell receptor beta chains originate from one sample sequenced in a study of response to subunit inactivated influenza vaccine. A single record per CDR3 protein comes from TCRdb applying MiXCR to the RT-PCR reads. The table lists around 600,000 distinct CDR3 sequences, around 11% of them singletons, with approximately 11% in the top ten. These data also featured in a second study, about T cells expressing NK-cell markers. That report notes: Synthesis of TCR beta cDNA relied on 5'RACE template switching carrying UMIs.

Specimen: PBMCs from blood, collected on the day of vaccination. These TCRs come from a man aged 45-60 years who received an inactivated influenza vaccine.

In DNA, the CDR3 is TGCAGTGCAGGCACCATACAGGGGGCAGAGACCCAGTACTTC. It specifies CSAGTIQGAETQYF. The V and J genes are TRBV20-1 and TRBJ2-5; 9 bases align to TRBD1. Germline CDR1 and CDR2: DFQATT and SNEGSKA (reference sequence). The CDR3 has 14 residues. The ends lost 6 bases at V and 4 bases at J; junction bases unmatched: 9.

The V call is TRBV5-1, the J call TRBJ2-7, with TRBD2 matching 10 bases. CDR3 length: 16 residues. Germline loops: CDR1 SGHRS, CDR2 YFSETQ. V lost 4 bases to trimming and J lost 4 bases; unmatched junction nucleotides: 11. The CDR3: CASSIQAGGPVYEQYF. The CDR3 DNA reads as TGCGCCAGCAGCATACAAGCGGGAGGGCCCGTTTACGAGCAGTACTTC.

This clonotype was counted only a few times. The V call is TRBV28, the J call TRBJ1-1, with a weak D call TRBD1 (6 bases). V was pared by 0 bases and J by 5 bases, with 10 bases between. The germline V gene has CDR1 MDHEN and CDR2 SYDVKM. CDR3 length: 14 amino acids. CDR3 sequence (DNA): TGTGCCAGCAGTTTATGGGGGGGCCCAACTGAAGCTTTCTTT. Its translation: CASSLWGGPTEAFF.

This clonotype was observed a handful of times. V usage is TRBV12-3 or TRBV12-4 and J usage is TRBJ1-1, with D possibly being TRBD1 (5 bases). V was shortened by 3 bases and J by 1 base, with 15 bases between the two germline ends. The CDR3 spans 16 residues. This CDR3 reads CASSFPRGGTNTEAFF. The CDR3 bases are TGTGCCAGCAGTTTCCCCCGGGGGGGAACGAACACTGAAGCTTTCTTT.

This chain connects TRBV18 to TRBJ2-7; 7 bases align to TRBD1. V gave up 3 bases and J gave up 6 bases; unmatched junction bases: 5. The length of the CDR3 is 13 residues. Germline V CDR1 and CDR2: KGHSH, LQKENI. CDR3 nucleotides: TGTGCCAGCTCACCGGAGAGACAGGGCGAGCAGTACTTC. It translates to CASSPERQGEQYF.

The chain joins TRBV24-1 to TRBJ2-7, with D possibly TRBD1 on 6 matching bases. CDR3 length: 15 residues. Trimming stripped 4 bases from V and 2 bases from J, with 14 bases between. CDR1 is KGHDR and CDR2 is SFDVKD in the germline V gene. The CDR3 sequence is CATSDPDRNAYEQYF. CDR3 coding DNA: TGTGCCACCAGTGACCCTGACAGGAACGCCTACGAGCAGTACTTC.

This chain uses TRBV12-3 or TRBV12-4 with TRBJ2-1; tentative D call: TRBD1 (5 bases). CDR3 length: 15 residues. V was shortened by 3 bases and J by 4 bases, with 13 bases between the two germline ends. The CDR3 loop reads CASSLLDTRYNEQFF. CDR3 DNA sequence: TGTGCCAGCAGTTTGCTGGACACGCGATACAATGAGCAGTTCTTC.

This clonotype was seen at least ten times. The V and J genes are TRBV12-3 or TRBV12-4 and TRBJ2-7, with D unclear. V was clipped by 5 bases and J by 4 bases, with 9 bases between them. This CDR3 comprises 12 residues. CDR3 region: CASSPVLYEQYF. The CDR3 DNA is TGTGCCAGCAGTCCCGTGTTGTACGAGCAGTACTTC.

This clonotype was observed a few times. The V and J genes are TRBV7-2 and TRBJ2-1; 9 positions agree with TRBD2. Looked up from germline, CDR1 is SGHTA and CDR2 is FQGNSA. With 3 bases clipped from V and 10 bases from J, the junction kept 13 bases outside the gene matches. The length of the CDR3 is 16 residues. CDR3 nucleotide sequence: TGTGCCAGCAGCTTTGGGGGGACTAGCCCGTTCGGAGAGCAGTTCTTC. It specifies CASSFGGTSPFGEQFF.

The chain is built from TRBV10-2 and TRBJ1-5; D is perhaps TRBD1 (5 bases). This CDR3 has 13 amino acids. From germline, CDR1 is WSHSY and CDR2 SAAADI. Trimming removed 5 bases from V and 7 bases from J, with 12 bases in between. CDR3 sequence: CASSPEGRQPQHF. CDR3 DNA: TGCGCCAGCAGTCCCGAGGGGCGCCAGCCCCAGCATTTT.

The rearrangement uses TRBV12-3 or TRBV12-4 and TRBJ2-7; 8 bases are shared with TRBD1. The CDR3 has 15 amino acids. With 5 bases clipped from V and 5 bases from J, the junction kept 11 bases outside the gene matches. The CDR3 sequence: CASSHRGTGWNEQYF. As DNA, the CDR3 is TGTGCCAGCAGTCATAGGGGGACAGGTTGGAACGAGCAGTACTTC.

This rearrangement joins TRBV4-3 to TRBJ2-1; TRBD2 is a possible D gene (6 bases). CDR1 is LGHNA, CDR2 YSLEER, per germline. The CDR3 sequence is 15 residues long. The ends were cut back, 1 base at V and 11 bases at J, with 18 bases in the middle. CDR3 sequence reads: CASSQGPGDFAKQFF. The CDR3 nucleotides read TGCGCCAGCAGCCAAGGCCCCGGGGACTTCGCCAAGCAGTTCTTC.

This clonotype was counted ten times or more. The CDR3 coding sequence is TGTGCCAGCAGTTCCACAGGGGGCTGGGAGACCCAGTACTTC. Translation: CASSSTGGWETQYF. V usage is TRBV12-3 or TRBV12-4 and J usage is TRBJ2-5, with 9 positions matching TRBD1. This CDR3 is built from 14 residues. V was pared by 4 bases and J by 5 bases, with 5 bases of the junction left unmatched.

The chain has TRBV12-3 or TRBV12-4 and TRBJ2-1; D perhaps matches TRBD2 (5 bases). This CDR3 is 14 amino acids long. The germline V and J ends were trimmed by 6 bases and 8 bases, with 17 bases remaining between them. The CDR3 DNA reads TGTGCCAGCAGCCTCACGGGGAGTTACGATGAGCAGTTCTTC. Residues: CASSLTGSYDEQFF.

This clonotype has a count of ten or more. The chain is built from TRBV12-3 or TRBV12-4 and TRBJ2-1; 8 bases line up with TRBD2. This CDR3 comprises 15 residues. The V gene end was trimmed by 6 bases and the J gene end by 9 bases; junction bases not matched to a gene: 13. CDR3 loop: CASSSPAGVYGEQFF. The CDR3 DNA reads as TGTGCCAGCAGCTCACCAGCGGGAGTCTATGGTGAGCAGTTCTTC.

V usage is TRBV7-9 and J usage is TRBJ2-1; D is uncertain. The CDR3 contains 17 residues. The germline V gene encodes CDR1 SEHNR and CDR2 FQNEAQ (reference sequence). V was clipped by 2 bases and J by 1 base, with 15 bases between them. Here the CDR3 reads CASSLLSGRSSYNEQFF. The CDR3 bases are TGTGCCAGCAGCTTATTATCGGGCAGGTCATCCTACAATGAGCAGTTCTTC.

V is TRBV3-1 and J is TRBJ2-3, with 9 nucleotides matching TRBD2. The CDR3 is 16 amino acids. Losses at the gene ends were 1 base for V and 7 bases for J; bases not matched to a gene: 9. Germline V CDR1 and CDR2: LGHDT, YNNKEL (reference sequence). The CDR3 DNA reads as TGTGCCAGCAGCCAAGGTCGCGGACTAGCGAGGAATACGCAGTATTTT. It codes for CASSQGRGLARNTQYF.

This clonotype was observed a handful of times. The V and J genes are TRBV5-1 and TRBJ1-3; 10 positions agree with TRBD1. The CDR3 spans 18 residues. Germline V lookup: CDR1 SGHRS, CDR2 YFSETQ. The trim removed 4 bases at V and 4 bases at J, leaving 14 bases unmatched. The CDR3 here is CASSVDRGRVGSGNTIYF. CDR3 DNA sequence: TGCGCCAGCAGCGTGGACAGGGGGAGAGTTGGCTCCGGAAACACCATATATTTT.

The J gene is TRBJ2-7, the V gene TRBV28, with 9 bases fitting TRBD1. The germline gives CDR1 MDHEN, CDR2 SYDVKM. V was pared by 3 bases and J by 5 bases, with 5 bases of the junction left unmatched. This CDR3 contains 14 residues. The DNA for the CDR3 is TGTGCCAGCAGTTTGGGGACAGGGTACAACGAGCAGTACTTC. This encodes CASSLGTGYNEQYF.

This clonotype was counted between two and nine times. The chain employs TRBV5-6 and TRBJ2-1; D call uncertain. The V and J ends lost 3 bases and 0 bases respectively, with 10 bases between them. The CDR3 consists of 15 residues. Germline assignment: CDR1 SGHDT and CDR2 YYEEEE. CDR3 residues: CASSWGAGSYNEQFF. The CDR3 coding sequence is TGTGCCAGCAGCTGGGGTGCCGGCTCCTACAATGAGCAGTTCTTC.

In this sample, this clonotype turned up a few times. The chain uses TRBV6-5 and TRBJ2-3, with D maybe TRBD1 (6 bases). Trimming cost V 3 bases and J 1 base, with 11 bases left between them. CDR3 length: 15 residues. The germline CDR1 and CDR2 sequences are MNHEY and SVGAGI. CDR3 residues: CASSYESGGTDTQYF. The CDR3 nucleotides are TGTGCCAGCAGTTATGAGTCAGGGGGCACAGATACGCAGTATTTT.

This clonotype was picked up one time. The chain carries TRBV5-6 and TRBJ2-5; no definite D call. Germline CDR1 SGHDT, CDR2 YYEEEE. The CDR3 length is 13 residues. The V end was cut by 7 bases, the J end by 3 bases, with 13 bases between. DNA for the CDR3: TGTGCCAGCGAGACGAATAACGAAGAGACCCAGTACTTC. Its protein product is CASETNNEETQYF.

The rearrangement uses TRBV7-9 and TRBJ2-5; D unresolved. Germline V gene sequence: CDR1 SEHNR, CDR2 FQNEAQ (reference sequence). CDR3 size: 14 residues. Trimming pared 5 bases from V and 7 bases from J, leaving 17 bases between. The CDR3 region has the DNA TGTGCCAGCAGCGACGACAAGGGATGGGGGACCCAGTACTTC. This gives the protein CASSDDKGWGTQYF.

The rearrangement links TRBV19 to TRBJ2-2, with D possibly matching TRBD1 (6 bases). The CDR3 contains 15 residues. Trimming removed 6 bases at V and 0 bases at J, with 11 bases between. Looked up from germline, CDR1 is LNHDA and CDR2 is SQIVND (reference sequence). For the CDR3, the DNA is TGTGCCAGTAGCATACAGGGAACGAACACCGGGGAGCTGTTTTTT. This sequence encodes CASSIQGTNTGELFF.

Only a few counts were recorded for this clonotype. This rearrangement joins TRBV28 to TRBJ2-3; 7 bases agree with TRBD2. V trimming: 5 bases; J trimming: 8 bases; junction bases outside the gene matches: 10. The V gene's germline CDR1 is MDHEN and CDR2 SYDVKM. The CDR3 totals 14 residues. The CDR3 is CASSPGPGGGTQYF. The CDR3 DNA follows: TGTGCCAGCAGTCCGGGACCGGGGGGAGGTACGCAGTATTTT.

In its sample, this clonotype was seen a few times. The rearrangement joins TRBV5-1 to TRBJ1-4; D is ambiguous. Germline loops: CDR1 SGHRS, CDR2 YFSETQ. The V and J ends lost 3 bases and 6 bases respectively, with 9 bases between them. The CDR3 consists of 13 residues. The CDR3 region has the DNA TGCGCCAGCAGCTCGACCACAGATGAAAAACTGTTTTTT. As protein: CASSSTTDEKLFF.

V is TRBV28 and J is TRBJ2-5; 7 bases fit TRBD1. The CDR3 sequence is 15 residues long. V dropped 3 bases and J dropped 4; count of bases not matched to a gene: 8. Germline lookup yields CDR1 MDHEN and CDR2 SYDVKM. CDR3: CASSFVDREGETQYF. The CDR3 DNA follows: TGTGCCAGCAGTTTTGTCGACAGGGAAGGAGAGACCCAGTACTTC. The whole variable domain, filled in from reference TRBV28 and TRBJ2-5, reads DVKVTQSSRYLVKRTGEKVFLECVQDMDHENMFWYRQDPGLGLRLIYFSYDVKMKEKGDIPEGYSVSREKKERFSLILESASTNQTSMYLCASSFVDREGETQYFGPGTRLLVL.

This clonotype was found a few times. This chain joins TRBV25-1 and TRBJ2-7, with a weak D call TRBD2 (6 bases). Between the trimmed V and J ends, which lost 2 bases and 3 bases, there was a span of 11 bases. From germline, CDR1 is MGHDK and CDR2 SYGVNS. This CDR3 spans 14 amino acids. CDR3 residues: CASSETGLNYEQYF. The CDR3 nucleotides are TGTGCCAGCAGTGAAACGGGACTGAACTACGAGCAGTACTTC.

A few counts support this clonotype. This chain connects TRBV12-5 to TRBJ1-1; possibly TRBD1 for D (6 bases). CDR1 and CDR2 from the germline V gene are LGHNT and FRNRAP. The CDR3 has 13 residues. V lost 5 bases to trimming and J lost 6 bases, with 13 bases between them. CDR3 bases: TGTGCTAGTGGTCCAGAAGGGGGAGCTGAAGCTTTCTTT. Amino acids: CASGPEGGAEAFF.

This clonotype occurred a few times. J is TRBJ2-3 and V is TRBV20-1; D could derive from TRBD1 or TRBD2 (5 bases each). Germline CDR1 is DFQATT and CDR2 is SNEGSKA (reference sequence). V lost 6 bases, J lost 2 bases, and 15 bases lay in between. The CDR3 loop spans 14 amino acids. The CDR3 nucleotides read TGCAGTGCCGTGCTCACGGGGCCCACAGATACGCAGTATTTT. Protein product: CSAVLTGPTDTQYF.

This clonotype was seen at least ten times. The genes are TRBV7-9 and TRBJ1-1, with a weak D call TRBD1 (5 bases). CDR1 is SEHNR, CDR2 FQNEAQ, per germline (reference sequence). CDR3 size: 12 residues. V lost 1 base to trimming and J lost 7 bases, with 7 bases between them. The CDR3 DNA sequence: TGTGCCAGCAGCTTAGTTAGGGGTGAAGCTTTCTTT. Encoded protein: CASSLVRGEAFF.

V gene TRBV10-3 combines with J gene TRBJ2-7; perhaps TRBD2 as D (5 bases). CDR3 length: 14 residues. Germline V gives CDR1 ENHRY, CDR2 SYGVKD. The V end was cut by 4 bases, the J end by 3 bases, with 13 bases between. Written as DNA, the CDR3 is TGTGCCATCAGTGGTGACAAAAGCGGCTACGAGCAGTACTTC. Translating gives CAISGDKSGYEQYF.